This record concerns one T cell receptor beta chain sequence. Here immunoSEQ multiplex PCR was the method, and the copy in TCRdb shows in-frame clones only, minus some. The sample lists around 110,000 clones, 88% occurring once. The record originates from a study of control samples from healthy donors and cancer patients. CDR3 length equals 16 residues. The germline CDR1 and CDR2 sequences are SGHDT and YYEEEE. The junction had 7 bases not matched to a gene; V was cut back by 0 bases and J by 4 bases. This chain links TRBV5-6 with TRBJ2-1; TRBD1 matches 7 bases. The clonotype was recovered from a woman aged 70-85 years in good health. The sequenced sample was blood. CDR3 sequence reads: CASSLGIGGAYNEQFF. The CDR3 region has the DNA TGTGCCAGCAGCTTGGGAATAGGGGGCGCATACAATGAGCAGTTCTTC.